The 26 T cell receptor beta chains given below trace back to one sample, sequenced in a study of cytomegalovirus exposure and HLA in healthy donors. The PCR used 60 Vbeta and 13 Jbeta primers. Assay used: immunoSEQ multiplex PCR; TCRdb lists only in-frame clones, some missing. The sample consists of fewer than 200,000 clones, 65% to 85% of them appearing once. Sequenced sample: PBMCs. Receptor source: a woman in her forties or fifties in good health and CMV-seropositive.

The rearrangement joins TRBV27 to TRBJ2-5; D may be TRBD2 (5 bases). Germline V gene data show CDR1 as MNHEY and CDR2 as SMNVEV (reference sequence). The CDR3 sequence is 13 residues long. V lost 6 bases, J lost 9 bases, and 17 bases lay in between. In nucleotides, the CDR3 is TGTGCCAGCAGAACCGGACCGTCCGGGGCCCAGTACTTC. Protein: CASRTGPSGAQYF.

The rearrangement links TRBV6-5 to TRBJ2-5, with TRBD1 as a possible D gene (6 bases). Germline V gene data show CDR1 as MNHEY and CDR2 as SVGAGI. The CDR3 contains 16 residues. V gave up 0 bases and J gave up 1 base, with 12 bases separating them. CDR3 DNA sequence: TGTGCCAGCAGTTACTCCCTCGAGGGGGTCCAAGAGACCCAGTACTTC. This sequence encodes CASSYSLEGVQETQYF.

This chain links TRBV18 with TRBJ1-5; possible D gene TRBD1, 5 bases. V was pared by 3 bases and J by 6 bases, with 12 bases between. CDR1 and CDR2 from the germline V gene are KGHSH and LQKENI. CDR3 length: 14 residues. The CDR3 loop is CASSPTGGVQPQHF. CDR3 bases: TGTGCCAGCTCACCTACCGGGGGAGTTCAGCCCCAGCATTTT.

The chain employs TRBV7-9 and TRBJ2-5, with 11 positions matching TRBD1. Germline-derived CDR1 and CDR2 are SEHNR and FQNEAQ (reference sequence). This CDR3 region has 16 residues. V lost 0 bases, J lost 4 bases, and 4 bases stayed unmatched. CDR3 sequence reads: CASSLAGQGVRETQYF. In DNA, the CDR3 is TGTGCCAGCAGCTTAGCGGGACAGGGGGTTCGAGAGACCCAGTACTTC.

The genes are TRBV6-6 and TRBJ1-1; no clear D. The V gene's germline CDR1 is MNHNY and CDR2 SVGAGI (reference sequence). The CDR3 contains 13 residues. V lost 5 bases and J 1 base, leaving 8 bases between the germline ends. The DNA of the CDR3 is TGTGCCAGCAGTATACAGTCGAACACTGAAGCTTTCTTT. It specifies CASSIQSNTEAFF.

The chain is built from TRBV6-1 and TRBJ1-2; maybe TRBD1 (5 bases). V lost 10 bases and J 2 bases, leaving 11 bases between the germline ends. The CDR3 sequence is 12 residues long. CDR1 and CDR2 (germline): MNHNS, SASEGT. The CDR3 sequence is CAITTENYGYTF. CDR3 DNA: TGTGCCATAACGACAGAGAACTATGGCTACACCTTC.

This chain connects TRBV4-2 to TRBJ2-3; 7 bases are a match to TRBD2. Germline lookup yields CDR1 LGHNA and CDR2 YNFKEQ. There are 14 residues in the CDR3. Unmatched junction bases numbered 11, after V lost 3 bases and J lost 11 bases. The CDR3 region is CASSQAGIGEGQYF. CDR3 DNA sequence: TGTGCCAGCAGCCAGGCTGGGATCGGGGAGGGGCAGTATTTT.

This sequence joins TRBV21-1 and TRBJ1-1; TRBD1, as called in the table, went unchecked against the DNA. TRBV21-1 represents a pseudogene. The CDR3 totals 18 residues. The CDR3 nucleotides are TGTGCCAGCAGCAAAGAGTGGTCAGGGGTGAGGACGAACACTGAAGCTTTCTTT. It translates to CASSKEWSGVRTNTEAFF.

Of note for this clone: One end of the junction does not line up with germline, which may come from a read error. This same CDR3 is encoded by further DNA sequences in the sample. The chain joins TRBV5-1 to TRBJ2-3; 8 bases match TRBD2. The V gene's germline CDR1 is SGHRS and CDR2 YFSETQ. The CDR3 consists of 16 residues. In DNA, the CDR3 is TGCGCTAGCAGCTTGGGACTAGTTGGAGAGGCAGATACGCAGTATTTT. This codes for CASSLGLVGEADTQYF. The full variable domain, its missing parts supplied by reference TRBV5-1 and TRBJ2-3, is KAGVTQTPRYLIKTRGQQVTLSCSPISGHRSVSWYQQTPGQGLQFLFEYFSETQRNKGNFPGRFSGRQFSNSRSEMNVSTLELGDSALYLCASSLGLVGEADTQYFGPGTRLTVL.

V gene TRBV7-3 combines with J gene TRBJ2-5; TRBD2 is a possible D gene (6 bases). The CDR3 sequence is 16 residues long. Germline V gene sequence: CDR1 SGHTA, CDR2 FQGTGA. Deletions cut 1 base from V and 5 bases from J, with 17 bases between. The CDR3 protein is CASSLIGSGVGETQYF. The CDR3 DNA reads as TGTGCCAGCAGCTTAATCGGGTCGGGAGTTGGGGAGACCCAGTACTTC.

The rearrangement joins TRBV11-2 to TRBJ2-7; no reliable D call. Germline V gives CDR1 SGHAT, CDR2 FQNNGV. The V end lost 1 base, the J end lost 4 bases, and 14 bases lay between the germline ends. The CDR3 loop spans 15 amino acids. This CDR3 reads CASSLGHQSIYEQYF. CDR3 bases: TGTGCCAGCAGCTTAGGACACCAGAGTATTTACGAGCAGTACTTC.

On this clone: Relative to the germline gene, one junction end is altered; a read error may explain this. The rearrangement links TRBV14 to TRBJ2-3, with no clear D. From germline, CDR1 is SGHDN and CDR2 FVKESK. The length of the CDR3 is 12 residues. The CDR3, as DNA: TGTGCCAGCAGCCAATCTCTCCTAGGTAGCCATTTT. It yields the protein CASSQSLLGSHF.

J is TRBJ2-3 and V is TRBV19; 9 positions match TRBD2. The germline gives CDR1 LNHDA, CDR2 SQIVND (reference sequence). The CDR3 totals 16 residues. J was trimmed by 6 bases and V by 2 bases; bases with no gene match: 9. The CDR3 region has the DNA TGTGCCAGTAGTATATTGAGCGGGAGGCCTCACGATACGCAGTATTTT. Amino acids: CASSILSGRPHDTQYF.

The V and J genes are TRBV5-4 and TRBJ1-4, with 7 positions matching TRBD1. The CDR3 runs 14 residues. After removal of 4 bases from V and 7 bases from J, the junction contained 7 bases not matched to a gene. Looked up from germline, CDR1 is SGHNT and CDR2 is YYREEE (reference sequence). In nucleotides, the CDR3 is TGTGCCAGCAGCCCCGACAGGGTTAGTGAAAAACTGTTTTTT. Translation: CASSPDRVSEKLFF. Looking up the rest from reference TRBV5-4 and TRBJ1-4 gives the full variable domain: ETGVTQSPTHLIKTRGQQVTLRCSSQSGHNTVSWYQQALGQGPQFIFQYYREEENGRGNFPPRFSGLQFPNYSSELNVNALELDDSALYLCASSPDRVSEKLFFGSGTQLSVL.

The gene calls are TRBV11-2 and TRBJ2-5; the D gene is possibly TRBD2 (7 bases). Between the trimmed V and J ends, which lost 0 bases and 5 bases, there was a span of 13 bases. This CDR3 has 15 amino acids. Germline V gene data show CDR1 as SGHAT and CDR2 as FQNNGV. The CDR3 bases are TGTGCCAGCAGCTTAGACGGGGGGCGGGTGGAGACCCAGTACTTC. This encodes CASSLDGGRVETQYF.

V and J are TRBV18 and TRBJ1-1, with 8 bases lining up with TRBD1. The germline V gene has CDR1 KGHSH and CDR2 LQKENI. V was pared by 3 bases and J by 7 bases, with 7 bases of the junction left unmatched. There are 14 residues in the CDR3. The CDR3 DNA sequence: TGTGCCAGCTCACCCTCGGACAGGGTTCTTGAAGCTTTCTTT. This gives the protein CASSPSDRVLEAFF.

The CDR3 spells CASSAGGSQPQHF. The CDR3 nucleotides are TGCGCCAGCAGTGCAGGGGGCAGTCAGCCCCAGCATTTT. The gene calls are TRBV10-2 and TRBJ1-5; 8 positions match TRBD1. The germline V gene encodes CDR1 WSHSY and CDR2 SAAADI. This CDR3 has 13 amino acids. V gave up 4 bases and J gave up 6 bases; unmatched junction bases: 2.

The V gene is TRBV25-1, the J gene TRBJ1-6; D might be TRBD1 (5 bases). Trimming removed 4 bases from V and 6 bases from J, with 13 bases in between. The CDR3 covers 15 residues. Germline lookup yields CDR1 MGHDK and CDR2 SYGVNS. The CDR3 DNA reads TGTGCCAGCAGTGGGGGCGGAATCTTTAATTCACCCCTCCACTTT. Protein product: CASSGGGIFNSPLHF.

This sequence joins TRBV5-1 and TRBJ1-1; a weak D match, TRBD1 (5 bases). CDR1 and CDR2 (germline): SGHRS, YFSETQ. CDR3 size: 12 residues. Trimming removed 4 bases from V and 5 bases from J, with 9 bases in between. CDR3 bases: TGCGCCAGCAGCAACGGGGGAACTGAAGCTTTCTTT. It yields the protein CASSNGGTEAFF.

The chain uses TRBV19 and TRBJ2-7, with D perhaps matching TRBD2 (6 bases). The CDR3 extends over 16 amino acids. Per the germline V gene, CDR1 is LNHDA and CDR2 is SQIVND (reference sequence). Trimming removed 5 bases from V and 6 bases from J, with 23 bases in between. The DNA of the CDR3 is TGTGCCAGTAGTGATCCCGGGGGTGTCCGGGCTCTCGAGCAGTACTTC. Translating it yields CASSDPGGVRALEQYF.

The chain recombines TRBV9 with TRBJ2-3; the match to TRBD2 covers 7 bases. The CDR3 has 16 amino acids. CDR1 SGDLS and CDR2 YYNGEE come from the germline V gene. Trimming took 0 bases from V and 3 from J; bases not matched to a gene: 7. The CDR3, as DNA: TGTGCCAGCAGCGTAGATTGGGGGGGAGGAACAGATACGCAGTATTTT. Residues: CASSVDWGGGTDTQYF.

On this clone: This CDR3 is also generated by other DNA sequences in the sample. The chain recombines TRBV28 with TRBJ2-1; 10 bases fit TRBD1. The trim removed 5 bases at V and 7 bases at J, leaving 11 bases unmatched. CDR3 length: 16 residues. Germline CDR1 MDHEN, CDR2 SYDVKM. The CDR3 loop reads CASSPLGGTGENEQFF. The CDR3 coding sequence is TGTGCCAGCAGTCCTTTGGGTGGGACAGGGGAGAATGAGCAGTTCTTC. Combining the CDR3 with reference TRBV28 and TRBJ2-1 gives the whole variable domain DVKVTQSSRYLVKRTGEKVFLECVQDMDHENMFWYRQDPGLGLRLIYFSYDVKMKEKGDIPEGYSVSREKKERFSLILESASTNQTSMYLCASSPLGGTGENEQFFGPGTRLTVL.

The chain links TRBV7-9 to TRBJ1-2; D not certain. Germline lookup yields CDR1 SEHNR and CDR2 FQNEAQ (reference sequence). Trimming cost V 1 base and J 0 bases, with 9 bases left between them. CDR3 length: 15 residues. As DNA, the CDR3 is TGTGCCAGCAGCTTAGGGCCCTCAGCTAACTATGGCTACACCTTC. Its protein product is CASSLGPSANYGYTF.

This clone was observed a single time. The chain joins TRBV27 to TRBJ2-7; a possible D gene is TRBD2 (6 bases). The CDR3 is 14 residues long. From germline, CDR1 is MNHEY and CDR2 SMNVEV (reference sequence). Trimming took off 2 bases at V and 1 base at J, with 9 bases between the two ends. CDR3 nucleotide sequence: TGTGCCAGCAGTTTAGCGGGGAAATCCTACGAGCAGTACTTC. Protein: CASSLAGKSYEQYF.

This clone has only one observation. Written as DNA, the CDR3 is TGTGCCAGCAGCATCCCATTCCTCGATGACAGGGGTGACATTCAGTACTTC. It encodes CASSIPFLDDRGDIQYF. The V gene is TRBV21-1, the J gene TRBJ2-4; the D call TRBD1 from the table was never checked on the DNA. TRBV21-1 is noted as a pseudogene. This CDR3 spans 17 amino acids.

The chain recombines TRBV6-5 with TRBJ1-4; possibly TRBD1 for D (5 bases). Germline V gives CDR1 MNHEY, CDR2 SVGAGI. CDR3 size: 11 residues. The CDR3 is CAVGGDEKLFF. For the CDR3, the DNA is TGTGCTGTGGGGGGGGATGAAAAACTGTTTTTT.